This T cell receptor (beta chain) was obtained from a study of T cells in Graves' hyperthyroidism and ophthalmopathy. Study-level background: Before treatment of any kind, peripheral blood was taken at initial diagnosis.

Trimming took 4 bases from V and 2 from J, leaving 16 bases between them. The CDR3 has 16 amino acids. The germline V gene encodes CDR1 SGHTA and CDR2 FQGNSA. This clonotype showed up many times. Amplification targeted TCR beta CDR3 regions from RNA transcripts. The TCR CDR3 first-round RT-PCR relied on the HTBI primer set. TCRdb analysed the multiplex PCR reads with MiXCR anew, one entry per CDR3 protein. Of about 560,000 distinct CDR3 sequences in the sample, over 15% were seen once. Graves' hyperthyroidism showing no ophthalmopathy progression within 18 months was considered stable. Fresh 10 ml peripheral blood yielded PBMCs.

V and J are TRBV7-2 and TRBJ2-3; TRBD2 is a possible D gene (5 bases). The origin of this receptor is a woman in her late teens or twenties with Graves' hyperthyroidism. Specimen: blood. The CDR3, as DNA: TGTGCCAGCAGCTCGGGGATGATCGAACTCACAGATACGCAGTATTTT. Its translation is CASSSGMIELTDTQYF. Variable domain in full (rest from reference TRBV7-2 and TRBJ2-3): GAGVSQSPSNKVTEKGKDVELRCDPISGHTALYWYRQSLGQGLEFLIYFQGNSAPDKSGLPSDRFSAERTGGSVSTLTIQRTQQEDSAVYLCASSSGMIELTDTQYFGPGTRLTVL.